The next 25 T cell receptor beta chains were all read from a single sample in a study of T-cell memory formation after mild COVID-19. TCRdb reprocessed the 5' RACE reads with MiXCR, giving one entry per CDR3 protein. The sample holds around 450,000 distinct CDR3 sequences, about 24% seen once. The sequencing sample was made of PBMCs or a T cell subset sorted from them (not recorded which). These receptors were taken from an adult woman who had mild COVID-19 (a few samples of this study predate the infection). Cell type and time point are not known.

Ten or more counts support this clonotype. The chain is built from TRBV20-1 and TRBJ1-2, with TRBD1 identical over 9 bases. There are 15 residues in the CDR3. Trimming at V came to 6 bases and at J to 4 bases, leaving 12 bases not matched to a gene. CDR1 and CDR2 (germline): DFQATT, SNEGSKA (reference sequence). The CDR3 spells CSASPGQGASYGYTF. Written as DNA, the CDR3 is TGCAGTGCCTCCCCGGGACAGGGCGCTTCCTATGGCTACACCTTC.

V and J are TRBV2 and TRBJ1-5; the D gene is possibly TRBD1 (5 bases). The V gene's germline CDR1 is SNHLY and CDR2 FYNNEI. The CDR3 spans 15 residues. V was cut by 5 bases and J by 3 bases, with 14 bases left in between. Here the CDR3 reads CASSPVGGPNQPQHF. The CDR3 nucleotides are TGTGCCAGCAGTCCAGTCGGGGGTCCCAATCAGCCCCAGCATTTT.

This clonotype occurred once. The junction shows a germline mismatch at one end, possibly a read error. The chain recombines TRBV7-2 with TRBJ1-1, with D uncertain. This CDR3 has 12 residues. Germline assignment: CDR1 SGHTA and CDR2 FQGNSA. The CDR3, as DNA: TGTGACAGCAGCTTAGGTTATCCTGAAGCTTTCTTT. Its protein is CDSSLGYPEAFF.

V and J are TRBV12-3 or TRBV12-4 and TRBJ1-2; tentative D call: TRBD1 (5 bases). This CDR3 contains 13 residues. Between the trimmed V and J ends, which lost 5 bases and 6 bases, there was a span of 13 bases. The CDR3 region has the DNA TGTGCCAGCAGTCCAGGGACCCAACATGGCTACACCTTC. Its translation: CASSPGTQHGYTF.

The J gene is TRBJ2-3, the V gene TRBV7-2; a weak D match, TRBD2 (6 bases). The CDR3 totals 17 residues. Trimming stripped 6 bases from V and 2 bases from J, with 21 bases between. Germline V gene data show CDR1 as SGHTA and CDR2 as FQGNSA. CDR3 in DNA: TGTGCCAGCAGAAAACTTATGCCGGGAGTGCTCACAGATACGCAGTATTTT. Amino acid sequence: CASRKLMPGVLTDTQYF.

This clonotype was recorded a few times. This sequence joins TRBV6-2 or TRBV6-3 and TRBJ1-1, with TRBD1 identical over 8 bases. The CDR3 has 13 residues. The V gene end was trimmed by 5 bases and the J gene end by 7 bases; junction bases not matched to a gene: 6. Germline CDR1 MNHEY, CDR2 SVGEGT. Here the CDR3 reads CASSDRQGNEAFF. In DNA, the CDR3 is TGTGCCAGCAGTGACCGACAGGGGAATGAAGCTTTCTTT.

In its sample, this clonotype was seen a few times. This chain uses TRBV7-2 with TRBJ2-2; the D gene is possibly TRBD2 (6 bases). V was trimmed by 4 bases and J by 3 bases, leaving 9 bases between them. CDR1 SGHTA and CDR2 FQGNSA come from the germline V gene. This CDR3 has 14 residues. The CDR3, as DNA: TGTGCCAGCAGCTCGGGACTCTACACCGGGGAGCTGTTTTTT. Protein: CASSSGLYTGELFF.

In this sample, this clonotype turned up a few times. The chain combines TRBV12-3 or TRBV12-4 with TRBJ2-1; 7 bases match TRBD2. V was clipped by 3 bases and J by 3 bases; unmatched bases: 8. The length of the CDR3 is 16 residues. In nucleotides, the CDR3 is TGTGCCAGCAGTTTGGCTAGCGGACCTTACTACAATGAGCAGTTCTTC. Translating it yields CASSLASGPYYNEQFF.

The chain couples TRBV28 to TRBJ1-1; maybe TRBD1 (5 bases). The CDR3 is 15 amino acids. V was cut by 7 bases and J by 2 bases, with 17 bases left in between. Germline CDR1 MDHEN, CDR2 SYDVKM. This CDR3 is CASILGKGRNTEAFF. CDR3 nucleotides: TGTGCCAGCATCTTGGGGAAGGGGCGAAACACTGAAGCTTTCTTT.

The J gene is TRBJ1-5, the V gene TRBV6-5; D unclear. From germline, CDR1 is MNHEY and CDR2 SVGAGI. The CDR3 is 13 residues long. V gave up 6 bases and J gave up 5 bases, with 11 bases separating them. The CDR3, as DNA: TGTGCCAGCAGGTTTTCAATCGATCAGCCCCAGCATTTT. Translated, it gives CASRFSIDQPQHF.

The chain carries TRBV27 and TRBJ1-5; D is uncertain. The CDR3 runs 16 residues. The germline V gene has CDR1 MNHEY and CDR2 SMNVEV (reference sequence). The V end was cut by 5 bases, the J end by 2 bases, with 16 bases between. CDR3 protein: CASSADRNGGNQPQHF. Written as DNA, the CDR3 is TGTGCCAGCAGTGCGGACCGGAATGGGGGCAATCAGCCCCAGCATTTT.

The V and J genes are TRBV4-2 and TRBJ2-5; 14 bases align to TRBD2. V lost 0 bases, J lost 1 base, and 4 bases stayed unmatched. The germline V gene has CDR1 LGHNA and CDR2 YNFKEQ. This CDR3 region has 18 residues. CDR3 residues: CASSQDGGLAGAQETQYF. CDR3 nucleotides: TGTGCCAGCAGCCAAGACGGGGGACTAGCGGGAGCCCAAGAGACCCAGTACTTC.

This clonotype was found a few times. The chain uses TRBV29-1 and TRBJ2-2; a weak D match, TRBD1 (6 bases). The CDR3 extends over 14 amino acids. Germline CDR1 is SQVTM and CDR2 is ANQGSEA. Trimming shortened V by 5 bases and J by 2 bases, and 12 bases separated the two germline ends. CDR3: CSVSWTVNTGELFF. The CDR3 nucleotides are TGCAGCGTTTCTTGGACAGTCAACACCGGGGAGCTGTTTTTT.

This chain joins TRBV29-1 and TRBJ1-1; no clear D gene. Trimming pared 1 base from V and 0 bases from J, leaving 6 bases between. This CDR3 contains 13 residues. Germline values: CDR1 SQVTM, CDR2 ANQGSEA. The CDR3 sequence is CSVEGGVNTEAFF. The CDR3 DNA follows: TGCAGCGTTGAAGGCGGGGTGAACACTGAAGCTTTCTTT.

This sequence joins TRBV20-1 and TRBJ2-7, with 10 bases identical to TRBD2. The germline V gene has CDR1 DFQATT and CDR2 SNEGSKA (reference sequence). V gave up 5 bases and J gave up 3 bases; unmatched junction bases: 4. The CDR3 length is 13 residues. CDR3 sequence reads: CSAAGLADYEQYF. The CDR3 nucleotides are TGCAGTGCTGCCGGACTAGCGGACTACGAGCAGTACTTC.

The rearrangement joins TRBV12-3 or TRBV12-4 to TRBJ1-2, with D perhaps matching TRBD1 (6 bases). This CDR3 region has 13 residues. The V and J ends lost 5 bases and 5 bases respectively, with 12 bases between them. CDR3 protein: CASSTGARYGYTF. CDR3 coding DNA: TGTGCCAGCAGTACGGGGGCGAGGTATGGCTACACCTTC.

This clonotype has only a few counts. The chain employs TRBV20-1 and TRBJ2-5; D possibly corresponds to TRBD1 (5 bases). This CDR3 has 14 residues. Germline CDR1 reads DFQATT; CDR2 reads SNEGSKA (reference sequence). V was shortened by 6 bases and J by 4 bases, with 18 bases between the two germline ends. The DNA for the CDR3 is TGCAGTGCCCATCCGTATGGGGCCTCAGAGACCCAGTACTTC. Translation gives CSAHPYGASETQYF.

This clonotype has just a few counts. This chain joins TRBV12-3 or TRBV12-4 and TRBJ1-1; D gene uncertain. Deletions cut 1 base from V and 14 bases from J, with 23 bases between. The CDR3 has 15 amino acids. As DNA, the CDR3 is TGTGCCAGCAGTTTAGGTGGAGTAAGGGCGCTAACGGGGTTCTTT. Translating it yields CASSLGGVRALTGFF.

This clonotype occurred once. The chain joins TRBV5-1 to TRBJ2-7; D not certain. This CDR3 has 13 residues. Trimming removed 2 bases at V and 7 bases at J, with 13 bases between. The germline V gene has CDR1 SGHRS and CDR2 YFSETQ. Here the CDR3 reads CASSLGPDREQYF. The CDR3 DNA sequence: TGCGCCAGCAGCTTAGGTCCGGACCGGGAGCAGTACTTC. Variable domain in full (rest from reference TRBV5-1 and TRBJ2-7): KAGVTQTPRYLIKTRGQQVTLSCSPISGHRSVSWYQQTPGQGLQFLFEYFSETQRNKGNFPGRFSGRQFSNSRSEMNVSTLELGDSALYLCASSLGPDREQYFGPGTRLTVT.

This sequence joins TRBV6-5 and TRBJ2-2, with D unclear. CDR3 length equals 15 residues. V was shortened by 3 bases and J by 1 base, with 9 bases between the two germline ends. Germline V gives CDR1 MNHEY, CDR2 SVGAGI. CDR3 bases: TGTGCCAGCAGTTATGGTCAGATGAACACCGGGGAGCTGTTTTTT. Its translation is CASSYGQMNTGELFF.

The rearrangement links TRBV12-3 or TRBV12-4 to TRBJ2-7; D might be TRBD2 (6 bases). This CDR3 is 13 amino acids long. Trimming left V 5 bases short and J 6 bases short, with 14 bases between. The CDR3 is CASSPPPGGEQYF. DNA for the CDR3: TGTGCCAGCAGTCCCCCCCCCGGGGGCGAGCAGTACTTC.

The rearrangement uses TRBV7-9 and TRBJ2-3; the D gene is possibly TRBD2 (5 bases). The CDR3 runs 15 residues. Germline V gene sequence: CDR1 SEHNR, CDR2 FQNEAQ (reference sequence). V lost 4 bases, J lost 4 bases, and 15 bases lay in between. CDR3 sequence reads: CASSYPDSPADTQYF. In DNA, the CDR3 is TGTGCCAGCAGCTATCCGGACTCTCCGGCAGATACGCAGTATTTT. Looking up the rest from reference TRBV7-9 and TRBJ2-3 gives the full variable domain: DTGVSQNPRHKITKRGQNVTFRCDPISEHNRLYWYRQTLGQGPEFLTYFQNEAQLEKSRLLSDRFSAERPKGSFSTLEIQRTEQGDSAMYLCASSYPDSPADTQYFGPGTRLTVL.

The CDR3 nucleotides are TGTGCCAGTAGACGGACTAGCGGGAGGAGTGAGCAGTTCTTC. This encodes CASRRTSGRSEQFF. The chain recombines TRBV14 with TRBJ2-1, with 14 bases fitting TRBD2. In germline, CDR1 is SGHDN, CDR2 FVKESK. The CDR3 extends over 14 amino acids. Trimming at V came to 9 bases and at J to 9 bases, leaving 7 bases not matched to a gene.

The V gene is TRBV11-3, the J gene TRBJ2-7; 7 positions match TRBD2. The CDR3 is made up of 15 amino acids. Unmatched junction bases numbered 11, after V lost 5 bases and J lost 4 bases. CDR1 and CDR2 (germline): SGHNT, YENEEA. The CDR3 loop reads CASSPLEREPYEQYF. The CDR3 coding sequence is TGTGCCAGCAGCCCCTTAGAGCGGGAACCATACGAGCAGTACTTC.

This clonotype has a handful of counts. The rearrangement joins TRBV20-1 to TRBJ2-3; TRBD2 aligns across 13 bases. Germline-derived CDR1 and CDR2 are DFQATT and SNEGSKA (reference sequence). CDR3 length: 15 residues. V was pared by 3 bases and J by 6 bases, with 6 bases of the junction left unmatched. This CDR3 is CSASGTSGDSDTQYF. CDR3 in DNA: TGCAGTGCTAGCGGGACTAGCGGGGATTCCGATACGCAGTATTTT.